One sample yielded the 20 T cell receptor beta chains listed below, sequenced in a study of response to subunit inactivated influenza vaccine. TCRdb re-analysed the RT-PCR reads in MiXCR, keeping a single row per CDR3 protein. The sample includes some 300,000 distinct CDR3 sequences, approximately 23% seen only once; the top ten take 10% to 13%. The sample consisted of PBMCs from blood, taken approximately 22 months after vaccination. The receptors stem from a man between 45 and 75 years old who received an inactivated influenza vaccine.

This chain links TRBV9 with TRBJ2-1; D uncertain. CDR1 SGDLS and CDR2 YYNGEE come from the germline V gene. The CDR3 covers 13 residues. Deletions cut 0 bases from V and 4 bases from J, with 5 bases between. The CDR3 sequence: CASSVAEYNEQFF. The CDR3 nucleotides read TGTGCCAGCAGCGTAGCCGAATACAATGAGCAGTTCTTC.

The V and J genes are TRBV29-1 and TRBJ2-3; TRBD1 agrees at 7 bases. The V and J ends lost 7 bases and 0 bases, in that order; junction bases with no gene match: 10. In germline, CDR1 is SQVTM, CDR2 ANQGSEA. This CDR3 spans 15 amino acids. The CDR3 loop is CSAPAQGSSTDTQYF. Written as DNA, the CDR3 is TGCAGCGCCCCAGCACAGGGGTCTAGCACAGATACGCAGTATTTT.

This clonotype was picked up a small number of times. This rearrangement joins TRBV5-1 to TRBJ2-6; weak D call: TRBD1 (5 bases). The V and J ends lost 0 bases and 4 bases respectively, with 14 bases between them. Germline CDR1 SGHRS, CDR2 YFSETQ. The CDR3 contains 17 residues. CDR3: CASSLEVAGSGANVLTF. The DNA of the CDR3 is TGCGCCAGCAGCTTGGAAGTTGCAGGGTCCGGGGCCAACGTCCTGACTTTC. The complete variable domain, with remaining parts taken from reference TRBV5-1 and TRBJ2-6, reads KAGVTQTPRYLIKTRGQQVTLSCSPISGHRSVSWYQQTPGQGLQFLFEYFSETQRNKGNFPGRFSGRQFSNSRSEMNVSTLELGDSALYLCASSLEVAGSGANVLTFGAGSRLTVL.

The genes are TRBV11-1 and TRBJ2-6; perhaps TRBD1 as D (6 bases). Looked up from germline, CDR1 is SGHAT and CDR2 is FQDESV (reference sequence). The germline V and J ends were trimmed by 5 bases and 3 bases, with 20 bases remaining between them. The CDR3 contains 18 residues. The CDR3 region has the DNA TGTGCCAGCAGCCCTCGTTTGACAGGTCCGGGTGGGGCCAACGTCCTGACTTTC. As protein: CASSPRLTGPGGANVLTF.

This clonotype was seen only a few times. This chain uses TRBV28 with TRBJ1-2; D possibly corresponds to TRBD1 (6 bases). Germline V gene lookup returns CDR1 MDHEN and CDR2 SYDVKM. V shed 4 bases and J shed 7 bases, with 19 bases lying between them. The CDR3 runs to 15 residues. This chain's CDR3 is CASSSRGQSLSGYTF. CDR3 DNA sequence: TGTGCCAGCAGTTCTCGGGGGCAGAGTCTCAGTGGCTACACCTTC.

This chain links TRBV20-1 with TRBJ2-7; D perhaps matches TRBD2 (7 bases). V was clipped by 6 bases and J by 3 bases, with 15 bases between them. In germline, CDR1 is DFQATT, CDR2 SNEGSKA (reference sequence). The CDR3 has 13 amino acids. The CDR3 is CSARGGSGYEQYF. Written as DNA, the CDR3 is TGCAGTGCCAGGGGCGGGAGCGGCTACGAGCAGTACTTC.

This clonotype was seen more than once but under ten times. The CDR3 is CASRGQVIGTEAFF. As DNA, the CDR3 is TGCGCCAGCAGAGGACAGGTGATCGGCACTGAAGCTTTCTTT. V usage is TRBV10-2 and J usage is TRBJ1-1; 7 bases map to TRBD1. This CDR3 region has 14 residues. With V trimmed by 6 bases and J by 4 bases, 8 bases remained unmatched. CDR1 WSHSY and CDR2 SAAADI come from the germline V gene.

V usage is TRBV28 and J usage is TRBJ2-7; no clear D gene. Germline V gene data show CDR1 as MDHEN and CDR2 as SYDVKM. The CDR3 has 14 amino acids. This CDR3 is CATQVFGGSYEQYF. The CDR3 nucleotides read TGTGCTACCCAAGTTTTTGGCGGCAGTTACGAGCAGTACTTC.

The gene calls are TRBV10-3 and TRBJ2-7, with D maybe TRBD2 (6 bases). Deletions cut 3 bases from V and 5 bases from J, with 8 bases between. CDR1 and CDR2 (germline): ENHRY, SYGVKD. The length of the CDR3 is 12 residues. In nucleotides, the CDR3 is TGTGCCATCAGTGACGGCGGGGACGAGCAGTACTTC. It translates to CAISDGGDEQYF.

In this sample, this clonotype turned up a few times. The chain carries TRBV5-1 and TRBJ2-1; 9 nucleotides match TRBD1. CDR1 SGHRS and CDR2 YFSETQ come from the germline V gene. Germline trimming cut 9 bases from V and 2 bases from J; bases unmatched to any gene: 6. The length of the CDR3 is 14 residues. The CDR3 spells CATPGQGPYNEQFF. The CDR3 DNA reads as TGCGCCACCCCGGGACAGGGACCCTACAATGAGCAGTTCTTC.

V and J are TRBV12-3 or TRBV12-4 and TRBJ1-6; possibly TRBD1 for D (5 bases). V was shortened by 2 bases and J by 8 bases, with 13 bases between the two germline ends. The CDR3 consists of 15 residues. Here the CDR3 reads CASSLIRDEYSPLHF. CDR3 sequence (DNA): TGTGCCAGCAGTTTAATTAGGGACGAATATTCACCCCTCCACTTT.

This clonotype was observed many times. This chain joins TRBV5-1 and TRBJ1-4; tentative D call: TRBD1 (6 bases). Trimming pared 1 base from V and 2 bases from J, leaving 12 bases between. The V gene's germline CDR1 is SGHRS and CDR2 YFSETQ. This CDR3 has 16 residues. The CDR3 sequence: CASSLIGGETNEKLFF. The CDR3 DNA is TGCGCCAGCAGCTTGATAGGGGGAGAGACTAATGAAAAACTGTTTTTT.

This clonotype appeared a few times. The chain links TRBV3-1 to TRBJ1-2; D gene ambiguous. V was shortened by 1 base and J by 8 bases, with 8 bases between the two germline ends. Germline CDR1 LGHDT, CDR2 YNNKEL (reference sequence). This CDR3 comprises 12 residues. The DNA for the CDR3 is TGTGCCAGCAGCCAAGGGGGTGGCGGCTACACCTTC. It yields the protein CASSQGGGGYTF.

The V call is TRBV5-1, the J call TRBJ2-7; 8 bases match TRBD1. There are 14 residues in the CDR3. J was trimmed by 3 bases and V by 6 bases; bases with no gene match: 8. The germline CDR1 and CDR2 sequences are SGHRS and YFSETQ. CDR3 loop: CASTTGQANYEQYF. The CDR3 DNA reads as TGCGCCAGCACAACGGGACAGGCTAACTACGAGCAGTACTTC.

The gene calls are TRBV20-1 and TRBJ1-1; 7 bases are shared with TRBD1. The CDR3 extends over 13 amino acids. In germline, CDR1 is DFQATT, CDR2 SNEGSKA (reference sequence). V dropped 5 bases and J dropped 10; count of bases not matched to a gene: 13. This CDR3 reads CSAYPGGGMGAFF. As DNA, the CDR3 is TGCAGTGCTTACCCAGGGGGTGGTATGGGAGCTTTCTTT.

Many counts were recorded for this clonotype. The chain employs TRBV18 and TRBJ1-1; D not resolved. Trimming stripped 1 base from V and 3 bases from J, with 6 bases between. CDR3 length equals 13 residues. Germline V gene lookup returns CDR1 KGHSH and CDR2 LQKENI. The DNA of the CDR3 is TGTGCCAGCTCACCACACGGAGACACTGAAGCTTTCTTT. Its protein product is CASSPHGDTEAFF.

This clonotype was counted at least ten times. V is TRBV6-4 and J is TRBJ1-1; TRBD1 matches 8 bases. CDR1 MRHNA and CDR2 SNTAGT come from the germline V gene. V gave up 6 bases and J gave up 5 bases; unmatched junction bases: 5. This CDR3 comprises 13 residues. In DNA, the CDR3 is TGTGCCAGCAGAGGACAGGGAGGGACTGAAGCTTTCTTT. This codes for CASRGQGGTEAFF.

This clonotype has more than one count but fewer than ten. J is TRBJ1-2 and V is TRBV6-5; maybe TRBD1 (6 bases). Trimming left V 6 bases short and J 6 bases short, with 8 bases between. Germline V gene sequence: CDR1 MNHEY, CDR2 SVGAGI. The CDR3 is 11 amino acids. CDR3 protein: CASRQGHGYTF. CDR3 sequence (DNA): TGTGCCAGCAGACAGGGACATGGCTACACCTTC.

This clonotype was picked up a small number of times. The V call is TRBV10-3, the J call TRBJ2-1; D is unresolved. Looked up from germline, CDR1 is ENHRY and CDR2 is SYGVKD. The CDR3 totals 13 residues. Trimming took 8 bases from V and 0 from J, leaving 8 bases between them. The CDR3 loop reads CAISPSSYNEQFF. CDR3 DNA: TGTGCCATCTCCCCAAGCTCCTACAATGAGCAGTTCTTC.

This clonotype was detected only a few times. The chain is built from TRBV7-6 and TRBJ2-1; TRBD1 agrees at 8 bases. The J segment lost 6 bases and the V segment lost 1 base, leaving 2 bases of the junction unmatched. Germline V gives CDR1 SGHVS, CDR2 FNYEAQ. CDR3 length: 14 amino acids. The CDR3 nucleotides are TGTGCCAGCAGCTTAGAACAGGGGGTCAATGAGCAGTTCTTC. It is translated as CASSLEQGVNEQFF. The full variable domain, rest sourced from reference TRBV7-6 and TRBJ2-1, is GAGVSQSPRYKVTKRGQDVALRCDPISGHVSLYWYRQALGQGPEFLTYFNYEAQQDKSGLPNDRFSAERPEGSISTLTIQRTEQRDSAMYRCASSLEQGVNEQFFGPGTRLTVL.